This T cell receptor beta chain was sequenced during a study of technical replicates of blood from several donors. With V trimmed by 5 bases and J by 3 bases, 5 bases remained unmatched. The CDR3 is made up of 14 amino acids. Germline lookup yields CDR1 SGHRS and CDR2 YFSETQ. Libraries were prepared by immunoSEQ multiplex PCR; TCRdb keeps only in-frame clonotypes and omits some of them. The top ten clones hold roughly 0.27% of a sample with 80,000 to 95,000 clones, about 90% of them seen once. The sequenced sample was T cells isolated from PBMCs. The rearrangement joins TRBV5-1 to TRBJ2-3; TRBD2 matches at 8 bases. The sequence was collected from a human donor in good health. The CDR3 loop is CASRLAAETDTQYF. The CDR3 nucleotides read TGCGCCAGCAGACTAGCGGCGGAGACAGATACGCAGTATTTT.